This T cell receptor beta chain was identified in a study of vaccination effects on CD4 cells after COVID-19. The CDR3 has 15 amino acids. The V gene's germline CDR1 is SNHLY and CDR2 FYNNEI. V lost 7 bases to trimming and J lost 0 bases, with 10 bases between them. Before sequencing took place, the ViraFEST assay used viral peptide pools to expand antigen-specific CD4+ T cells. Scientists isolated CD4+ T cells after an approximately 11-day culture period ended. Vaccinated recipients, who were negative for nucleocapsid antibodies, had no history of SARS-CoV-2 infection. Produced via immunoSEQ multiplex PCR; TCRdb's table is partial and in-frame only. This sample has tens of thousands of clones, with roughly 80% found just once. Concerning this clone itself: Its cognate antigen is unknown.

This sequence was found in a human donor who received a COVID-19 vaccine. The sample was CD4+ T cells from PBMCs cultured with SARS-CoV-2 spike peptides, taken before COVID-19 vaccination. This chain connects TRBV2 to TRBJ2-6; no firm D call. For the CDR3, the DNA is TGTGCCAGCAACCCCCAATCCTCTGGGGCCAACGTCCTGACTTTC. This encodes CASNPQSSGANVLTF.